This T cell receptor (beta chain) was sequenced during a study of T cell responses to AZD1222 COVID-19 vaccine (dated by TCRdb to the early 2020s). Study-level background: TCR sequencing was performed for over 230 trial participants, of whom around 210 were given two doses of AZD1222 and around 25 were given two doses of MenACWY control vaccine. Trial participants were enrolled into age subgroups of 18-55, 56-69 and 70-plus years, which contained about 150, 27 and 61 TCR-sequenced participants, respectively. Broad study findings and their caveats: In the small 56-69-year group, the increase in depth fell short of significance, most likely because of low power. Participants were mostly white British, with more females than males. The authors suggested clonal diversity may have been underestimated. The whole spike protein was spanned by vaccine-associated CD4 TCRs, and dominant responses were seen in regions 160-218 and 743-854. Conclusions about previously exposed vaccinees are limited, since just six AZD1222 recipients were seropositive for SARS-CoV-2 at baseline. Spike-specific TCR breadth and depth rose significantly after two AZD1222 doses compared with day 0 and with MenACWY recipients. Nearly half of unique spike-specific TCRs reportedly recognized epitopes outside regions mutated in the B.1.351 and B.1.1.7 variants. Because no samples from the day 14 peak response were available, repertoires could be characterized only after the peak T cell response.

In regard to this clone: The clone's antigen remains unknown. Base qualities are not recorded, but no much larger clone differs from it by a single base.

The CDR3 regions of human TCRbeta chains were analyzed by immunosequencing. For the original study's pipeline: Repertoire TCRs were matched against a reference library of SARS-CoV-2-specific TCRs generated with the MIRA antigen-specificity platform. Breadth meant the fraction of unique TCRs that were SARS-CoV-2-associated, whereas depth meant the fraction of total T cells that were SARS-CoV-2-associated. Using the MIRA data, each spike-specific TCR was assigned both to the spike region to which the TCR was reactive and to a CD4 or CD8 class. Log10-transformed breadth and depth values were compared by one-way ANOVA with Sidak's multiple comparisons tests. Held by TCRdb, this immuneACCESS table contains in-frame sequences only and omits some clones. Under half of the omission traces to an unresolved V gene where checked; the cause of the rest is unknown. V and J calls and clone size are given by that table; D and trimming were obtained from the DNA. The sample yields about 120,000 clones; 86% were counted once. Approximately 16% of the sample goes to the ten largest clones.

The time point label for this specimen denotes: about 28 days (+/-7) after the second vaccine dose. AZD1222 recipients given second doses at about 4 weeks or at about 12 weeks were pooled, since spike-specific TCR depth and breadth were not found to differ between the two schedules. Samples from vaccinated people were obtained from the UK trials COV001 and COV002, which included a single-blind randomized controlled phase 2/3 trial of AZD1222 (ChAdOx1 nCoV-19) in healthy adults. For TCRbeta chain sequencing, PBMC samples from trial participants were taken at day 0 and at day 28 after the second dose. The material sequenced was peripheral blood, taken 28 days after the second AZD1222 dose. The sequence was collected from an adult who received the AZD1222 COVID-19 vaccine.

The CDR3 has the sequence CSVETGAAYGYTF. Here is the DNA: TGCAGCGTTGAGACCGGGGCAGCCTATGGCTACACCTTC. The V and J segments used are TRBV29-1 and TRBJ1-2, with a tentative D gene TRBD1 over 5 matching bases. CDR1 is given as SQVTM and CDR2 as ANQGSEA, both from the germline V gene. The V and J ends are trimmed by 3 bases and 4 bases, leaving 12 bases between them. The CDR3 covers 13 residues, taking in both the cysteine and the phenylalanine. The entry retains the CDR3 DNA only, 39 bases that are in frame from base 1. With the portions outside the CDR3 filled from the reference TRBV29-1 and TRBJ1-2 genes, the complete variable region becomes SAVISQKPSRDICQRGTSLTIQCQVDSQVTMMFWYRQQPGQSLTLIATANQGSEATYESGFVIDKFPISRPNLTFSTLTVSNMSPEDSSIYLCSVETGAAYGYTFGSGTRLTVV.